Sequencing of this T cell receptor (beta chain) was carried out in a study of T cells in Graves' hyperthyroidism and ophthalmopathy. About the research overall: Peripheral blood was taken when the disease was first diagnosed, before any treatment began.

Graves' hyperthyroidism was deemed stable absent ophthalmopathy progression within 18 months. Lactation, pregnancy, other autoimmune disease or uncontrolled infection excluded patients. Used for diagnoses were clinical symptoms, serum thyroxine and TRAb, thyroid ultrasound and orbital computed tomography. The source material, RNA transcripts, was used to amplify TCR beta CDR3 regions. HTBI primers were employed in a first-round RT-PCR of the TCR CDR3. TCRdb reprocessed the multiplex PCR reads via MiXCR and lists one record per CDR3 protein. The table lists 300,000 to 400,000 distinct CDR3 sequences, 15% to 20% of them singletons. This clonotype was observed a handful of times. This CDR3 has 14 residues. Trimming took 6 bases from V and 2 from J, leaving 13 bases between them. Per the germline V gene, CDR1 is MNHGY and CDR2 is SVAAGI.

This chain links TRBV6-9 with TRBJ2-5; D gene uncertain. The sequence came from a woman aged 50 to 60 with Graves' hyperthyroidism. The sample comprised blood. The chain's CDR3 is CASSRTTEQETQYF. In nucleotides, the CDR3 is TGTGCCAGCAGCCGAACGACTGAGCAAGAGACCCAGTACTTC.